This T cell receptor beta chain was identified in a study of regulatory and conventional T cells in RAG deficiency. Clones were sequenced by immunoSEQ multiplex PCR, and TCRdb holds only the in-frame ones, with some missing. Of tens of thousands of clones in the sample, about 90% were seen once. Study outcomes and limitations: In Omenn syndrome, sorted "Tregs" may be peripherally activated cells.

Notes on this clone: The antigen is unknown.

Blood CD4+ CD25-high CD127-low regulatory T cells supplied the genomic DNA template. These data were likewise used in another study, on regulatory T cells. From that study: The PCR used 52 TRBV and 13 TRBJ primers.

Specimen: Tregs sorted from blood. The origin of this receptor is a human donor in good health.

CDR3 protein: CASSFYGTEAFF. In DNA form, the CDR3 reads TGCGCCAGCAGCTTTTACGGCACTGAAGCTTTCTTT. This sequence joins TRBV5-1 and TRBJ1-1; D is unresolved. This CDR3 has 12 residues. V lost 2 bases, J lost 4 bases, and 6 bases lay in between. Germline CDR1 reads SGHRS; CDR2 reads YFSETQ.